The T cell receptor (beta chain) described here comes from a study of radiation and T cells in renal cell carcinoma. Study information: Nephrectomy followed 15 Gy stereotactic body radiation by 4 weeks. Study results and caveats: Top tumor clonotypes rose in blood 2 weeks post-radiation, then contracted. Pretreatment tumor biopsies were lacking, so baseline clonotypes are unknown.

The data were produced by immunoSEQ multiplex PCR, yet TCRdb's version contains in-frame clones alone and is incomplete. Altogether 160,000 or so clones are present, approximately 88% being singletons, with the ten largest covering about an eighth. Germline CDR1 is SGHTA and CDR2 is FQGNSA. The V end lost 1 base, the J end lost 4 bases, and 15 bases lay between the germline ends. CDR3 size: 16 residues. The time point was: blood 2 weeks post-SBRT. Documented treatment: 15 Gy SBRT to primary tumor, nephrectomy 4 weeks later. Blood was sampled at baseline, 2 weeks and 4 weeks after SBRT. On this clone: Its target is not known.

The sequence was collected from a woman aged 50 to 65 with renal cell carcinoma. The chain has TRBV7-2 and TRBJ2-3; D uncertain. This specimen consisted of blood, obtained from a patient whose treatment included radiotherapy and nephrectomy. This CDR3 reads CASSLGRRVPADTQYF. The CDR3 bases are TGTGCCAGCAGCTTAGGCCGTCGGGTACCGGCAGATACGCAGTATTTT.